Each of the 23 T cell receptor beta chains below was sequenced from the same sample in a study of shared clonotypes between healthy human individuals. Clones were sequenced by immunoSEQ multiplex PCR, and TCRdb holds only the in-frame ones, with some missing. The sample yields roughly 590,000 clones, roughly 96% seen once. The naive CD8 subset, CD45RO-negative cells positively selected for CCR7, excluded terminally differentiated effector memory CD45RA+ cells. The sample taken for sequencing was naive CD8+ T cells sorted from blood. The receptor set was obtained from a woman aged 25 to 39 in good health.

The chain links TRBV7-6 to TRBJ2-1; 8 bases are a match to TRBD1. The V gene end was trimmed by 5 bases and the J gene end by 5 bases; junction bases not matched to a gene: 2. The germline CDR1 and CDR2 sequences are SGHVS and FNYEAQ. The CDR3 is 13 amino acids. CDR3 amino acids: CASSDRGNNEQFF. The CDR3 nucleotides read TGTGCCAGCAGCGACAGGGGTAACAATGAGCAGTTCTTC.

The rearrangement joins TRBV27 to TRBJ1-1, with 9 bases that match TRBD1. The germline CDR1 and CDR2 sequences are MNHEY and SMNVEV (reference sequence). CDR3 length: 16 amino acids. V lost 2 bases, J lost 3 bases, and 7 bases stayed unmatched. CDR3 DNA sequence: TGTGCCAGCAGTTTACTCGGGACAGGGTTGGACACTGAAGCTTTCTTT. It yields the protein CASSLLGTGLDTEAFF.

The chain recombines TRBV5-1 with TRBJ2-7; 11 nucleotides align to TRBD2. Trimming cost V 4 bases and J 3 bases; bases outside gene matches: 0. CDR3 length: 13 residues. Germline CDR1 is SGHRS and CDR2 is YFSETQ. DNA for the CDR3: TGCGCCAGCAGCGGGACTAGCGGCTACGAGCAGTACTTC. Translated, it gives CASSGTSGYEQYF. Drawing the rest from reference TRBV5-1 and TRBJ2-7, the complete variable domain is KAGVTQTPRYLIKTRGQQVTLSCSPISGHRSVSWYQQTPGQGLQFLFEYFSETQRNKGNFPGRFSGRQFSNSRSEMNVSTLELGDSALYLCASSGTSGYEQYFGPGTRLTVT.

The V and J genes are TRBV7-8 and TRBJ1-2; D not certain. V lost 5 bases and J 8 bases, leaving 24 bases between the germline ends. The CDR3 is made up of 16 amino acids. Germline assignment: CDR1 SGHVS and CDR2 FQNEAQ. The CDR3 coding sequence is TGTGCCAGCAGCCCAAATCCAACCGGGAGTCTGGGGGGCTACACCTTC. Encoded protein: CASSPNPTGSLGGYTF.

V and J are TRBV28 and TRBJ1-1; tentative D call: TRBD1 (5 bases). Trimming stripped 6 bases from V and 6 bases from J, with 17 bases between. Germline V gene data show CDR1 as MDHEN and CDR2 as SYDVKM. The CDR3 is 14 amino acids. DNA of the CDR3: TGTGCCAGCAGCATTCGGGGGGGTCCGGCTGAAGCTTTCTTT. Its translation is CASSIRGGPAEAFF.

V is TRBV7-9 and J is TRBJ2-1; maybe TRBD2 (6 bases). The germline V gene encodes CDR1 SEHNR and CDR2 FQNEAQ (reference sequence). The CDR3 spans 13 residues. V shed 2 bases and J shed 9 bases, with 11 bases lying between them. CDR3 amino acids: CASSLLGGTEQFF. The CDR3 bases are TGTGCCAGCAGCTTATTGGGGGGTACTGAGCAGTTCTTC.

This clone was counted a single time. The CDR3: CASSGDRDSYEQYF. The CDR3 coding sequence is TGCGCCAGCAGCGGGGACAGGGATTCCTACGAGCAGTACTTC. The chain uses TRBV5-1 and TRBJ2-7; 9 bases agree with TRBD1. The ends lost 4 bases at V and 1 base at J; junction bases unmatched: 3. The V gene's germline CDR1 is SGHRS and CDR2 YFSETQ. The CDR3 contains 14 residues.

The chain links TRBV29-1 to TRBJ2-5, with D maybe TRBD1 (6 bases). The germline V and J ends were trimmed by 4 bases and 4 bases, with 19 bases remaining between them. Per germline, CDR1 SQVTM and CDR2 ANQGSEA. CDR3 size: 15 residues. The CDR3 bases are TGCAGCGTTGCCTCACAGGGAGTTCTGGGAGAGACCCAGTACTTC. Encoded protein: CSVASQGVLGETQYF. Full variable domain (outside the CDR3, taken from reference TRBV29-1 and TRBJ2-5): SAVISQKPSRDICQRGTSLTIQCQVDSQVTMMFWYRQQPGQSLTLIATANQGSEATYESGFVIDKFPISRPNLTFSTLTVSNMSPEDSSIYLCSVASQGVLGETQYFGPGTRLLVL.

CDR3 DNA sequence: TGCGCCAGCAGCCATAAGATTTTCGGGCAGTCGAGCTCCTACGAGCAGTACTTC. This translates into CASSHKIFGQSSSYEQYF. The chain uses TRBV4-1 and TRBJ2-7; no clear D. The CDR3 is 18 residues long. Trimming pared 3 bases from V and 0 bases from J, leaving 21 bases between. Germline CDR1 reads MGHRA; CDR2 reads YSYEKL.

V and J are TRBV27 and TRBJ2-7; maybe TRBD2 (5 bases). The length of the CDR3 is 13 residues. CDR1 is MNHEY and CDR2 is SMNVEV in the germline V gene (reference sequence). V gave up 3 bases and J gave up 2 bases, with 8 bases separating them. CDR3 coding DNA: TGTGCCAGCAGTTTTGGGGAGCCCTACGAGCAGTACTTC. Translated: CASSFGEPYEQYF.

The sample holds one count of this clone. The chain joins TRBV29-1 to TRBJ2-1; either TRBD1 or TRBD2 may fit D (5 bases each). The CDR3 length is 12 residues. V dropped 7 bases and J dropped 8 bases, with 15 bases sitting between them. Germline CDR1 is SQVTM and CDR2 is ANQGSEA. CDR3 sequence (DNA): TGCAGCGCCGCAATGAGGGGCTATGAGCAGTTCTTC. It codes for CSAAMRGYEQFF.

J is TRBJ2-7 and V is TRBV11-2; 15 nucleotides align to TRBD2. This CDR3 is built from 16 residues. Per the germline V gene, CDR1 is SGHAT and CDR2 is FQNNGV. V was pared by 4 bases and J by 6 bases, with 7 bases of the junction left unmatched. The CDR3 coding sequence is TGTGCCAGCAGCTCCGCCGGGACTAGCGGGAGGATCGAGCAGTACTTC. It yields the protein CASSSAGTSGRIEQYF.

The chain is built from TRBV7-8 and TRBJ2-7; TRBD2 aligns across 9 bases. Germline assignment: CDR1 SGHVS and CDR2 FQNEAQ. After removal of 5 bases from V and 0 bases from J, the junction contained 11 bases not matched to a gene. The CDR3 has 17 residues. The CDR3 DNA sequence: TGTGCCAGCAGCCGAAGACTAGCGGAGTCCATCTCCTACGAGCAGTACTTC. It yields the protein CASSRRLAESISYEQYF.

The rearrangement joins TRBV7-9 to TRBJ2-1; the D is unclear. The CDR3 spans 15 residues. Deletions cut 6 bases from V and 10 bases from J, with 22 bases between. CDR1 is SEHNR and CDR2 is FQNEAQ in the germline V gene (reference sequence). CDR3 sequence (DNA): TGTGCCAGCAGGTTTCCAAACTTAAGTGATGGGGAGCAGTTCTTC. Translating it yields CASRFPNLSDGEQFF. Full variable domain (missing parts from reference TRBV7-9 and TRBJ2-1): DTGVSQNPRHKITKRGQNVTFRCDPISEHNRLYWYRQTLGQGPEFLTYFQNEAQLEKSRLLSDRFSAERPKGSFSTLEIQRTEQGDSAMYLCASRFPNLSDGEQFFGPGTRLTVL.

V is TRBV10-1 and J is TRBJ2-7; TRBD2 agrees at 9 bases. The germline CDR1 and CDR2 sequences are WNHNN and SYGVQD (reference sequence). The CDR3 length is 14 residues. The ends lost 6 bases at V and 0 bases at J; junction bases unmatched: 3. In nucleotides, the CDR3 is TGCGCCAGCAGGGAGCGGGAGGACTCCTACGAGCAGTACTTC. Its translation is CASREREDSYEQYF.

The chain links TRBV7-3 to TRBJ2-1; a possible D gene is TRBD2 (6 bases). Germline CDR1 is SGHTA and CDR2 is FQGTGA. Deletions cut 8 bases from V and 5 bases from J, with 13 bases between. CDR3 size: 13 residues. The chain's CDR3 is CASEGLTDNEQFF. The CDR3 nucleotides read TGTGCCAGCGAGGGACTTACAGACAATGAGCAGTTCTTC. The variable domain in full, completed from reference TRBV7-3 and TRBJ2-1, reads GAGVSQTPSNKVTEKGKYVELRCDPISGHTALYWYRQSLGQGPEFLIYFQGTGAADDSGLPNDRFFAVRPEGSVSTLKIQRTERGDSAVYLCASEGLTDNEQFFGPGTRLTVL.

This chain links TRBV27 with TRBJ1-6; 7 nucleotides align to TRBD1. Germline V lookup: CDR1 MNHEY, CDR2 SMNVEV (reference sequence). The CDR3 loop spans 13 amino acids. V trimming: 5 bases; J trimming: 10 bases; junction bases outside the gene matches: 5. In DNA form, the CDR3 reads TGTGCCAGCAGTCAGGGGACAGCCTCACCCCTCCACTTT. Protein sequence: CASSQGTASPLHF.

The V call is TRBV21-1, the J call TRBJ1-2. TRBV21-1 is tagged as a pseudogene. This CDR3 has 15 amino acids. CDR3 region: CASSNRHGEWYGYTF. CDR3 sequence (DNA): TGTGCCAGCAGCAATCGCCACGGGGAGTGGTATGGCTACACCTTC.

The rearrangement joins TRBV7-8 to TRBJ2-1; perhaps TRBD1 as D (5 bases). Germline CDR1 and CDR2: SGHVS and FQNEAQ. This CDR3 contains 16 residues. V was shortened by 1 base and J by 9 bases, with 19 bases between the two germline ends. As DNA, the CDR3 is TGTGCCAGCAGCTTAGGGATAGAAGGGGTATTCGGTGAGCAGTTCTTC. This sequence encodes CASSLGIEGVFGEQFF.

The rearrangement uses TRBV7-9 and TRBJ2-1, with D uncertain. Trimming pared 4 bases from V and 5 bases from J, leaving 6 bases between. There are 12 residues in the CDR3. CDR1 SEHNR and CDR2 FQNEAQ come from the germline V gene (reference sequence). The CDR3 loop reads CASSWENNEQFF. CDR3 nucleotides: TGTGCCAGCAGCTGGGAAAACAATGAGCAGTTCTTC.

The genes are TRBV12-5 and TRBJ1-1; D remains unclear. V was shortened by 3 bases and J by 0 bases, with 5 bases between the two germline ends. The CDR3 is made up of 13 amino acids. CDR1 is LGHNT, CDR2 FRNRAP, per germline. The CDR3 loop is CASGFGVNTEAFF. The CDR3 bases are TGTGCTAGTGGTTTCGGGGTGAACACTGAAGCTTTCTTT.

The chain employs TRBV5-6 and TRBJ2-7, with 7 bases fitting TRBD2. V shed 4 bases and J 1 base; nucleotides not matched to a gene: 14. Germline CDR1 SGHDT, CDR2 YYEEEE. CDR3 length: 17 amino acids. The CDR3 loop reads CASSRNLGGSLSYEQYF. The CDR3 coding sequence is TGTGCCAGCAGCCGAAATCTGGGCGGGAGTCTGTCCTACGAGCAGTACTTC.

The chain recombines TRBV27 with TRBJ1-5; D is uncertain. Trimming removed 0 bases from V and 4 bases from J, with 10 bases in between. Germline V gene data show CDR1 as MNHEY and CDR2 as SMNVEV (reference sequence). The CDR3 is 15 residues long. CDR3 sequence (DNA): TGTGCCAGCAGTTTATCGCACAGCAAGAATCAGCCCCAGCATTTT. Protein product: CASSLSHSKNQPQHF.